The 6 T cell receptor beta chains below all came from one sample that was sequenced in a study of CD8 T cells in ankylosing spondylitis. No antigen is known for these receptors. TCRdb ran MiXCR on the 5' RACE reads and lists one entry per CDR3 protein. This table has some 800,000 distinct CDR3 sequences, approximately 12% appearing once. Whole-study findings and limits: For ankylosing spondylitis blood, a TCR beta motif of fewer than 10 highly homologous variants appeared characteristic.

Sequenced: blood, either unsorted or a sorted T cell fraction (not recorded which). All receptors derive from a male donor with ankylosing spondylitis.

Ten or more counts support this clonotype. The gene calls are TRBV10-3 and TRBJ2-3; no clear D gene. Trimming stripped 4 bases from V and 1 base from J, with 6 bases between. The CDR3 sequence is 13 residues long. Germline V lookup: CDR1 ENHRY, CDR2 SYGVKD. The CDR3 sequence is CAISGVGTDTQYF. In DNA, the CDR3 is TGTGCCATCAGTGGGGTAGGCACAGATACGCAGTATTTT.

This sequence joins TRBV20-1 and TRBJ2-1; maybe TRBD2 (5 bases). From germline, CDR1 is DFQATT and CDR2 SNEGSKA (reference sequence). The CDR3 extends over 14 amino acids. Trimming took off 6 bases at V and 3 bases at J, with 15 bases between the two ends. The chain's CDR3 is CSASLAANYNEQFF. CDR3 coding DNA: TGCAGTGCATCTCTAGCTGCGAACTACAATGAGCAGTTCTTC.

This clonotype was found a few times. Written as DNA, the CDR3 is TGTGCCAGCAGGGAACAGGGGCCCTCCGAGCAGTACTTC. This gives the protein CASREQGPSEQYF. The chain links TRBV2 to TRBJ2-7; TRBD1 matches 7 bases. Germline CDR1 reads SNHLY; CDR2 reads FYNNEI. The CDR3 consists of 13 residues. J was trimmed by 6 bases and V by 6 bases; bases with no gene match: 8.

This clonotype was recorded a few times. The chain is built from TRBV6-1 and TRBJ1-4; 7 bases agree with TRBD1. Per germline, CDR1 MNHNS and CDR2 SASEGT. There are 16 residues in the CDR3. The ends lost 7 bases at V and 6 bases at J; junction bases unmatched: 14. Here the CDR3 reads CASTLQGPTYHEKLFF. CDR3 sequence (DNA): TGTGCCAGCACACTACAGGGGCCGACTTATCATGAAAAACTGTTTTTT.

This clonotype has just a few counts. The CDR3 spells CSARGQGAKVGELFF. CDR3 DNA: TGCAGTGCTCGAGGACAGGGGGCGAAGGTCGGGGAGCTGTTTTTT. The chain couples TRBV20-1 to TRBJ2-2; 11 nucleotides match TRBD1. The CDR3 covers 15 residues. Germline loops: CDR1 DFQATT, CDR2 SNEGSKA (reference sequence). Trimming took 5 bases from V and 7 from J; bases not matched to a gene: 9.

V gene TRBV20-1 combines with J gene TRBJ2-7, with TRBD1 identical over 7 bases. Trimming took 5 bases from V and 0 from J; bases not matched to a gene: 10. Germline CDR1 reads DFQATT; CDR2 reads SNEGSKA (reference sequence). This CDR3 is 15 amino acids long. The CDR3 reads CSAAPGQLSSYEQYF. The CDR3 nucleotides are TGCAGTGCTGCGCCGGGACAGTTAAGCTCCTACGAGCAGTACTTC.